This entry concerns a single T cell receptor beta chain. Antigen unknown. The record originates from a study of regulatory T cells. Autoimmunity was present in every CD3G-deficient patient, worse in two. Patients aged 2 to 39 years had fewer naive and more memory CD4+ and CD8+ T cells. CD4+ cells were sorted into CD25-high CD127-low regulatory cells and CD25-low CD127-high conventional cells. Amplification used 52 TRBV primers and 13 TRBJ primers. The method was immunoSEQ multiplex PCR; TCRdb's version includes in-frame clones alone and lacks a portion of them. The sample lists 20,000 to 25,000 clones, roughly 84% occurring once. Findings and limits, study-wide: Patient repertoires had restricted TRB V-J pairs and skewed V and J usage, most in Tregs. In CD3G-deficient patients, conventional CD4+ T cells were enriched for hydrophobic CDR3 residues at positions 6 and 7.

Trimming removed 1 base from V and 9 bases from J; junction bases left unmatched: 8. CDR1 and CDR2 from the germline V gene are SEHNR and FQNEAQ (reference sequence). The CDR3 extends over 15 amino acids. This chain joins TRBV7-9 and TRBJ2-1; 8 nucleotides line up with TRBD2. The material sequenced was conventional CD4+ T cells sorted from blood. The receptor was isolated from a child under 18 with CD3G deficiency. Here the CDR3 reads CASSLGPGLVVEQFF. The CDR3 nucleotides read TGTGCCAGCAGCTTAGGGCCGGGACTAGTGGTTGAGCAGTTCTTC.